The 5 T cell receptor beta chains reported below all come from one sample, sequenced in a study of tumor-infiltrating lymphocytes in oesophageal squamous cell carcinoma. TCRdb used MiXCR to reprocess the PCR reads, holding one entry per CDR3 protein. The sample shows approximately 12,000 distinct CDR3 sequences, roughly 51% of them seen only once. Input material: esophageal tumor tissue. These receptors were obtained from a male donor with esophageal squamous cell carcinoma.

This chain uses TRBV6-1 with TRBJ2-5; maybe TRBD1 (5 bases). The CDR3 has 17 residues. V was pared by 0 bases and J by 4 bases, with 18 bases between. Germline-derived CDR1 and CDR2 are MNHNS and SASEGT. The CDR3 region has the DNA TGTGCCAGCAGTGAAGCGCCAAATCGGACACCAGGAGAGACCCAGTACTTC. It translates to CASSEAPNRTPGETQYF.

To note about this clonotype: A much larger clonotype is one base distant, so this may be a read error. V usage is TRBV7-3 and J usage is TRBJ2-5; possible D gene TRBD2, 6 bases. This CDR3 spans 15 amino acids. In germline, CDR1 is SGHTA, CDR2 FQGTGA. V dropped 4 bases and J dropped 11 bases, with 23 bases sitting between them. DNA of the CDR3: TGTGCCAGCAGCTCCGGGCGGGACCTACACAATGAGCAGTACTTC. It encodes CASSSGRDLHNEQYF.

This chain links TRBV11-2 with TRBJ2-1; 9 bases line up with TRBD2. The assigned J gene may be wrong: the sequence end matches TRBJ2-7 better. CDR1 is SGHAT, CDR2 FQNNGV, per germline. The CDR3 is 15 amino acids. CDR3 residues: CASSPLAGRNNEQYF. CDR3 in DNA: TGTGCCAGCAGCCCGCTAGCGGGGCGGAACAATGAGCAGTACTTC.

This clonotype was picked up a small number of times. The junction differs from germline at one of its ends, possibly a read error. The chain carries TRBV7-8 and TRBJ2-7; D gene ambiguous. The CDR3 totals 15 residues. Per the germline V gene, CDR1 is SGHVS and CDR2 is FQNEAQ. The CDR3 DNA reads TGTGCCAGCAGCTTAAAGGACCTTTATAATTCACCCCTCCACTTC. The encoded protein is CASSLKDLYNSPLHF.

The DNA of the CDR3 is TGTGCCAGCAGCTTCTCGACAGGGATGAATGAGCAGTTCTTC. Translating gives CASSFSTGMNEQFF. This chain links TRBV7-3 with TRBJ2-5; 7 nucleotides line up with TRBD1. The J call is doubtful: the DNA matches TRBJ2-1 better. Germline CDR1 is SGHTA and CDR2 is FQGTGA. The CDR3 runs to 14 residues.